One T cell receptor beta chain is described in this entry. Its antigen is undetermined. The data were obtained in a study of a mutant IDH1 vaccine in newly diagnosed glioma. Study background: Treated patients comprised 62.5% males and about 38% females, mean age approximately 38 years.

Clones were sequenced by immunoSEQ multiplex PCR, and TCRdb holds only the in-frame ones, with some missing. The table lists about 75,000 clones, 91% of them singletons, with 0.55% to 0.65% in the top ten. CDR1 is ENHRY and CDR2 is SYGVKD in the germline V gene. The CDR3 consists of 13 residues. General observations from the study: A vaccine-induced immune response developed in approximately 94% of the patients.

The sample's time point: week 5, during vaccination. Each dose of the vaccine consisted of 300 ug of mutant IDH1 20-mer peptide, with topical imiquimod. In every donor, the tumor was a new WHO grade 3 or 4 IDH1-mutant, ATRX-lost astrocytoma. The rearrangement links TRBV10-3 to TRBJ2-2; 7 bases match TRBD1. The sequence was obtained from a woman aged 45-65 years with glioma. This specimen consisted of PBMCs, obtained from a glioma patient whose treatment included an IDH1 peptide vaccine. CDR3 nucleotides: TGTGCGTCTGAAGGGGGCAACACCGGGGAGCTGTTTTTT. It yields the protein CASEGGNTGELFF.